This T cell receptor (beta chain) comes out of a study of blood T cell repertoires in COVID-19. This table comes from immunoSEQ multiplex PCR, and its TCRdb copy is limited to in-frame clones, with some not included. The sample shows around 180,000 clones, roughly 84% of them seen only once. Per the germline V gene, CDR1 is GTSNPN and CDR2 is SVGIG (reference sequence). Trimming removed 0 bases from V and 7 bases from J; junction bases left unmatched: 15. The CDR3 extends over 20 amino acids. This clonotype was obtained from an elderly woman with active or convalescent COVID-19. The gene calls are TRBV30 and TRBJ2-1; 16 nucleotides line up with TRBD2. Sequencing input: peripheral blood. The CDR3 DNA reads TGTGCCTGGAGTGTACGCCGGGGGACTAGCGGGAGGGCCTCAAGGAATGAGCAGTTCTTC. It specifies CAWSVRRGTSGRASRNEQFF.